This T cell receptor beta chain was captured by sequencing in a study of lymphopenia after photon versus proton radiotherapy. Study-level points and caveats: Authors raise, but do not show, better survival with proton therapy. Relative stability marked proton patients; photon patients lost diversity and naive cells. Post-nadir TCR diversity decline inversely tracked overall survival among those who died. Oligoclonal CD8+ Temra expansion after nadir drove photon patients' diversity drop.

Trimming pared 4 bases from V and 1 base from J, leaving 14 bases between. Germline values: CDR1 SGDLS, CDR2 YYNGEE. The length of the CDR3 is 15 residues. The method was immunoSEQ multiplex PCR; TCRdb's version includes in-frame clones alone and lacks a portion of them. Found here are fewer than 40,000 clones, approximately 93% of them singletons; the top ten hold roughly 0.71%. Regarding this clone: Its antigen remains unidentified.

This rearrangement joins TRBV9 to TRBJ2-5; D is perhaps TRBD1 (6 bases). The sample was peripheral blood, taken from a patient treated with photon-based radiotherapy. This receptor was obtained from a woman in her forties or fifties with cholangiocarcinoma. Here the CDR3 DNA reads TGTGCCAGCAGCCCCAGGCCGACAGGCCAAGAGACCCAGTACTTC. As protein: CASSPRPTGQETQYF.